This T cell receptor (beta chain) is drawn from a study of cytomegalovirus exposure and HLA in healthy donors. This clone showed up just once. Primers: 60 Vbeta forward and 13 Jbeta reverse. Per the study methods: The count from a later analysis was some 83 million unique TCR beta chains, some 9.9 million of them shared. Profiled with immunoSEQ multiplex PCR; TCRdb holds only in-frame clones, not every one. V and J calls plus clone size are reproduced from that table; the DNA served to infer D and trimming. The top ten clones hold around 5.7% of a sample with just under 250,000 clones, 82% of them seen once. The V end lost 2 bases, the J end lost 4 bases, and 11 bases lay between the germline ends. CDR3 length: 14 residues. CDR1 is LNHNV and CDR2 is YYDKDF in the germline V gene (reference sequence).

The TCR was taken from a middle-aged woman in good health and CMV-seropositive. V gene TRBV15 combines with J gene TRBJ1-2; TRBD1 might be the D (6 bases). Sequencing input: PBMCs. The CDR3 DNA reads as TGTGCCACCAGCAGAAGGGGGTTGCCCTATGGCTACACCTTC. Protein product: CATSRRGLPYGYTF.